This T cell receptor (beta chain) was identified during a study of blood T cell repertoires in COVID-19 (dated by TCRdb to between 2020 and 2021). Regarding the study in general: Samples covering the acute and convalescent phases of COVID-19 were provided by collaborators in the United States, Italy and Spain. The prospective study material was composed of cDNA or gDNA derived from T cells, B-cell-depleted T cells, or PBMCs. Subjects who had been exposed to COVID-19, were actively infected with it, or had recovered from it provided the deeply sampled blood TCRbeta repertoires that made up the dataset. A freely available public database, intended as a resource for researchers studying the immune response to SARS-CoV-2, is where the repertoires were released. The samples were drawn from the first 160 participants of the ongoing ImmuneRACE study and from some 1,300 subjects provided by 6 global collaborators. Sample metadata almost always included a de-identified subject ID, COVID-19 status, age in years and sex. HLA class I and class II types, where available, came from metadata supplied by the sample provider rather than from assay-based typing. General findings and caveats noted by the study authors: How much clinical and demographic metadata was included differed by source and by participant, and the metadata was provided uncurated.

One collaborating source in Seattle enrolled patients during active infection and followed them longitudinally through the course of disease. Collaborating institutions collected whole blood in K2EDTA tubes following their own protocols. Collaborator samples were shipped for TCRbeta analysis as frozen whole blood, isolated PBMCs, or DNA extracted from either sample type. TCRbeta CDR3 regions were amplified from genomic DNA using the immunoSEQ Assay, a bias-controlled multiplex PCR. For the original study's pipeline: Within the assay, amplification of reference gene primers was used to estimate how many nucleated cells each sample contained. To quantify the absolute abundance of each unique TCRbeta CDR3 rearrangement, sequence reads were collapsed and filtered. For each sample, productive Simpson clonality was calculated as the square root of Simpson's diversity index across productive rearrangements. TCRdb limited this immuneACCESS table to in-frame rearrangements with V and J called. A share of clones is missing; checked studies link under half to unresolved V genes, and the rest is unexplained. V, J and clone size reflect that table, while D and trimming were determined from the DNA. Within this sample are around 28,000 clones, with approximately 83% of them counted one time only. Around 30% of the sample goes to the ten largest clones.

Regarding this clone: What antigen it recognizes has not been identified. No base-level quality is on record; no much larger clone is a single base apart.

The clonotype originates from a woman aged 80 or over with COVID-19, enrolled during active disease. Input material: peripheral blood.

The DNA sequence follows: TGCGCCAGCAGCTTGGCACGAGGAGGTCTGACAGGGGTGAATTCACCCCTCCACTTT. Its protein product is CASSLARGGLTGVNSPLHF. The rearrangement combines TRBV5-1 with TRBJ1-6, with 8 middle bases fitting TRBD1. The V end gives up 0 bases and the J end 7 bases, leaving 15 bases in the junction not matched to a gene. CDR3 length: 19 amino acids, cysteine to phenylalanine. The only DNA kept is the CDR3, 57 bases in frame from the first base. CDR1 and CDR2 were assigned from the germline V gene as SGHRS and YFSETQ.